The rows below give T cell receptor beta chains drawn from one sample of a study of cytomegalovirus exposure and HLA in healthy donors. Repertoires were generated with immunoSEQ multiplex PCR, while TCRdb's copy carries only in-frame clones and drops some. The table includes more than 150,000 clones, 80% to 90% detected once. Source material: PBMCs. These receptors all come from a man in his late teens or twenties in good health and CMV-seropositive. Both conserved end residues are part of each CDR3.

V: TRBV7-8
J: TRBJ2-1
CDR3: CASSQRLQGLAGGREFF

V: TRBV14
J: TRBJ2-2
CDR3: CASSRSYTGELFF

V: TRBV4-1
J: TRBJ1-2
CDR3: CASSQDRIYGYTF

V: TRBV5-1
J: TRBJ2-1
CDR3: CASKGQPNYNEQFF

V: TRBV12-5
J: TRBJ2-5
CDR3: CASGAGDRWTQYF

V: TRBV5-1
J: TRBJ2-7
CDR3: CASRWGRSYEQYF

V: TRBV6-6
J: TRBJ2-1
CDR3: CASSYWAFVDNEQFF

V: TRBV10-3
J: TRBJ2-7
CDR3: CATQRRNYEQYF

V: TRBV7-9
J: TRBJ1-1
CDR3: CASSSLIQGLPNTEAFF

V: TRBV6-1
J: TRBJ2-2
CDR3: CASAVRGGHAGELFF

V: TRBV6-1
J: TRBJ1-1
CDR3: CASSKKGGQAEAFF

V: TRBV27
J: TRBJ2-7
CDR3: CASSYFQGASYEQYF

V: TRBV10-3
J: TRBJ1-4
CDR3: CAISELDRVNEKLFF

V: TRBV18
J: TRBJ2-7
CDR3: CASFYKEKTAYEQYF

V: TRBV6-5
J: TRBJ2-7
CDR3: CASSPDRDEQYF

V: TRBV9
J: TRBJ1-3
CDR3: CASSVGSGGNSGNTIYF